The 17 T cell receptor beta chains below come from one sample, sequenced in a study of T cells after yellow fever vaccination. TCRdb recomputed calls from the 5' RACE reads with MiXCR, one row per CDR3 protein. The top ten clones hold roughly an eighth of a sample with just under 600,000 distinct CDR3 sequences, approximately 13% of them seen once. This specimen was PBMCs, taken on the day of the yellow fever booster vaccination. The receptors come from a man aged 25 to 45 who received the YFV17D yellow fever vaccine.

V gene TRBV6-2 or TRBV6-3 combines with J gene TRBJ2-6, with D possibly TRBD1 on 6 matching bases. Trimming removed 7 bases at V and 5 bases at J, with 15 bases between. Germline CDR1 reads MNHEY; CDR2 reads SVGEGT. This CDR3 comprises 15 residues. The CDR3 nucleotides are TGTGCCAGCACCACCTTGGGGGCTCGGGCCAACGTCCTGACTTTC. Amino acids: CASTTLGARANVLTF.

V is TRBV29-1 and J is TRBJ2-6, with D possibly TRBD2 on 7 matching bases. CDR3 length: 17 amino acids. Germline CDR1 reads SQVTM; CDR2 reads ANQGSEA. V lost 6 bases and J lost 0, with 18 bases in between. The CDR3 DNA reads TGCAGCGTGGGGGGGCGCCGAACCCCCTCTGGGGCCAACGTCCTGACTTTC. Amino acids: CSVGGRRTPSGANVLTF. The full variable domain, its missing parts supplied by reference TRBV29-1 and TRBJ2-6, is SAVISQKPSRDICQRGTSLTIQCQVDSQVTMMFWYRQQPGQSLTLIATANQGSEATYESGFVIDKFPISRPNLTFSTLTVSNMSPEDSSIYLCSVGGRRTPSGANVLTFGAGSRLTVL.

This clonotype has a count of ten or more. The chain couples TRBV9 to TRBJ2-7; possible D gene TRBD1, 5 bases. The germline V gene has CDR1 SGDLS and CDR2 YYNGEE. The CDR3 is made up of 13 amino acids. V was cut by 4 bases and J by 0 bases, with 8 bases left in between. The CDR3 nucleotides read TGTGCCAGCAGCAAAGACAGCTCCTACGAGCAGTACTTC. It is translated as CASSKDSSYEQYF.

This clonotype was observed a few times. CDR3 protein: CASNTRGETQYF. The CDR3 nucleotides are TGTGCCAGCAACACCAGGGGAGAGACCCAGTACTTC. The chain employs TRBV6-5 and TRBJ2-5; TRBD1 might be the D (6 bases). Germline V CDR1 and CDR2: MNHEY, SVGAGI. The CDR3 extends over 12 amino acids. The V end was cut by 7 bases, the J end by 4 bases, with 10 bases between.

The rearrangement links TRBV6-1 to TRBJ2-2; 13 positions match TRBD2. The CDR3 is made up of 17 amino acids. Per the germline V gene, CDR1 is MNHNS and CDR2 is SASEGT. J was trimmed by 7 bases and V by 5 bases; bases with no gene match: 10. The CDR3 DNA is TGTGCCAGCAGTCCGCCCGGGACTAGCGGGACTAACGGGGAGCTGTTTTTT. Its protein product is CASSPPGTSGTNGELFF.

The chain links TRBV5-4 to TRBJ2-7, with 10 bases aligning to TRBD1. Per germline, CDR1 SGHNT and CDR2 YYREEE (reference sequence). The CDR3 sequence is 15 residues long. V shed 4 bases, J shed 7 bases, and the junction held 11 bases outside the gene matches. CDR3 loop: CASSADRGLVGEQYF. CDR3 bases: TGTGCCAGCAGCGCTGACAGGGGGCTTGTTGGGGAGCAGTACTTC.

This clonotype has more than one count but fewer than ten. The gene calls are TRBV27 and TRBJ1-2; no firm D call. Trimming took 6 bases from V and 8 from J, leaving 16 bases between them. Looked up from germline, CDR1 is MNHEY and CDR2 is SMNVEV (reference sequence). This CDR3 has 13 residues. The CDR3 DNA reads as TGTGCCAGCAGCACACAAGGGCTCGGAGGCTACACCTTC. This codes for CASSTQGLGGYTF.

The V call is TRBV24-1, the J call TRBJ2-5; the match to TRBD2 covers 7 bases. Per the germline V gene, CDR1 is KGHDR and CDR2 is SFDVKD. V shed 4 bases and J 3 bases; nucleotides not matched to a gene: 7. The CDR3 has 15 residues. The CDR3 sequence: CATSEGGRVEETQYF. The CDR3 nucleotides read TGTGCCACCAGTGAGGGAGGGCGGGTGGAAGAGACCCAGTACTTC.

This sequence joins TRBV19 and TRBJ1-4, with D perhaps matching TRBD1 (5 bases). Trimming removed 3 bases at V and 3 bases at J, with 20 bases between. This CDR3 comprises 18 residues. Looked up from germline, CDR1 is LNHDA and CDR2 is SQIVND (reference sequence). CDR3: CASSISRWGPRANEKLFF. CDR3 nucleotide sequence: TGTGCCAGTAGTATTTCGCGCTGGGGACCGCGGGCTAATGAAAAACTGTTTTTT.

In its sample, this clonotype was seen a few times. The chain carries TRBV5-1 and TRBJ2-1, with 9 bases lining up with TRBD2. The CDR3 is 15 residues long. CDR1 and CDR2 from the germline V gene are SGHRS and YFSETQ. Losses at the gene ends were 0 bases for V and 8 bases for J; bases not matched to a gene: 6. CDR3 nucleotide sequence: TGCGCCAGCAGCTTGGTGGTAGCGGGAGCCTATGAGCAGTTCTTC. It is translated as CASSLVVAGAYEQFF.

This clonotype has only a few counts. The J gene is TRBJ2-5, the V gene TRBV9, with 8 bases fitting TRBD2. The CDR3 covers 12 residues. After removal of 7 bases from V and 3 bases from J, the junction contained 2 bases not matched to a gene. In germline, CDR1 is SGDLS, CDR2 YYNGEE. CDR3 sequence (DNA): TGTGCCAGCGTGCGGGAGGAAGAGACCCAGTACTTC. This sequence encodes CASVREEETQYF.

This chain joins TRBV10-1 and TRBJ2-1; maybe TRBD2 (6 bases). Germline assignment: CDR1 WNHNN and CDR2 SYGVQD (reference sequence). The CDR3 covers 18 residues. V was clipped by 2 bases and J by 6 bases, with 23 bases between them. CDR3 nucleotide sequence: TGCGCCAGCAGTGAGGTTGACAAAATCATCGCGGGGTTCAATGAGCAGTTCTTC. Protein: CASSEVDKIIAGFNEQFF.

This clonotype was detected only a few times. The rearrangement uses TRBV20-1 and TRBJ1-3; 7 bases are a match to TRBD1. V was clipped by 3 bases and J by 0 bases; unmatched bases: 5. CDR1 and CDR2 (germline): DFQATT, SNEGSKA (reference sequence). CDR3 size: 15 residues. CDR3: CSASRGTHSGNTIYF. The CDR3 region has the DNA TGCAGTGCTAGCAGGGGGACACACTCTGGAAACACCATATATTTT.

V and J are TRBV29-1 and TRBJ2-7; TRBD2 matches at 7 bases. Trimming took 5 bases from V and 2 from J; bases not matched to a gene: 3. Germline CDR1 is SQVTM and CDR2 is ANQGSEA. The CDR3 runs 12 residues. This chain's CDR3 is CSVPGGPYEQYF. The CDR3 bases are TGCAGCGTTCCGGGAGGACCCTACGAGCAGTACTTC.

This clonotype was seen a handful of times. This chain joins TRBV27 and TRBJ2-7, with D perhaps matching TRBD2 (5 bases). The CDR3 is 9 residues long. From germline, CDR1 is MNHEY and CDR2 SMNVEV (reference sequence). The CDR3 sequence is CASSRGRKV. CDR3 in DNA: TGTGCCAGCAGTCGTGGGAGAAAGGTC.

This clonotype was counted between two and nine times. The CDR3 bases are TGCGCCAGCAGCCAAGAAGGAGGGGGGGGGCTTTACGAGCAGTACTTC. It codes for CASSQEGGGGLYEQYF. The V call is TRBV4-3, the J call TRBJ2-7, with a tentative D call TRBD2 (7 bases). Germline values: CDR1 LGHNA, CDR2 YSLEER. V was clipped by 0 bases and J by 4 bases, with 16 bases between them. This CDR3 has 16 amino acids.

This clonotype occurred a few times. The rearrangement uses TRBV6-6 and TRBJ1-1; no clear D. The CDR3 contains 13 residues. Trimming removed 7 bases from V and 9 bases from J, with 18 bases in between. Germline V gene data show CDR1 as MNHNY and CDR2 as SVGAGI (reference sequence). CDR3 in amino acids: CASIQELTDKAFF. Here the CDR3 DNA reads TGTGCCAGCATCCAGGAGTTGACCGATAAAGCTTTCTTT.